Listed below are T cell receptor beta chains from one sample, sequenced in a study of blood T cells in healthy people across ages. From the 5' RACE reads, TCRdb called clonotypes with MiXCR, one entry per CDR3 protein. This sample has roughly 800,000 distinct CDR3 sequences, with around 25% found just once. In addition, the sample was reused for a study of T cells of mothers and their children.

The material sequenced was blood. The receptors come from a boy aged 10-17 years in good health. CDR3s include the opening cysteine and the closing phenylalanine or tryptophan. D genes are given only for firm matches. Size is stated for part of the rows, as once, few or many counts, or as a class when the clone is expanded.

TRBJ1-2 . TRBV4-1 . CASSQDPRAGGCGYTF TGCGCCAGCAGCCAAGACCCCCGGGCAGGAGGCTGTGGCTACACCTTC
TRBJ2-6 . TRBV7-2 . CASSLRRSLRAGANVLTF TGTGCCAGCAGCTTACGAAGGTCCCTTCGGGCTGGGGCCAACGTCCTGACTTTC
TRBJ2-7 . TRBV11-1 . CASSLLPGEVHEQYF TGCGCCAGCAGCTTATTACCGGGAGAAGTGCACGAGCAGTACTTC
TRBJ2-7 . TRBV11-1 . CASSLMGQTDYYEQYF TGTGCCAGCAGCTTAATGGGACAGACGGACTACTACGAGCAGTACTTC
TRBJ1-2 . TRBV12-3/TRBV12-4 few CASSLGGGVEGYTF TGTGCCAGCAGTTTAGGGGGCGGAGTGGAGGGCTACACCTTC
TRBJ1-2 . TRBV27 . CASSKEARNYGYTF TGTGCCAGCAGCAAAGAGGCGAGAAACTATGGCTACACCTTC
TRBJ2-3 TRBD2 TRBV4-2 . CASSQGGQADTQYF TGTGCCAGCAGCCAGGGAGGGCAGGCAGATACGCAGTATTTT
TRBJ2-2 TRBD2 TRBV2 . CASSELAGSGTGELFF TGTGCCAGCAGTGAACTAGCGGGGTCGGGCACCGGGGAGCTGTTTTTT
TRBJ2-5 . TRBV3-1 . CASSQGVPVYQETQYF TGTGCCAGCAGCCAAGGTGTCCCGGTGTACCAAGAGACCCAGTACTTC
TRBJ2-2 . TRBV9 . CASSVWPGQNTGELFF TGTGCCAGCAGCGTATGGCCGGGACAGAACACCGGGGAGCTGTTTTTT